Described below is a single T cell receptor beta chain sequence and its context. Its antigen remains unknown. Original processing notes: Pooled conventional T cells gave approximately 1x10^5 patient and some 140,000 donor TCRbeta sequences. Assay: immunoSEQ multiplex PCR; the TCRdb copy retains only in-frame clones and omits some. V, J and clone size are those of that table, while D and trimming were read from the DNA. The top ten hold around 0.17% of the sample, which has some 24,000 clones, roughly 95% seen once. The CDR3 consists of 16 residues. Germline values: CDR1 SGHDT, CDR2 YYEEEE. The ends were cut back, 4 bases at V and 3 bases at J, with 17 bases in the middle. The sample originates from a study of B cell selection in AIRE deficiency. Overall study findings and caveats: Of 3657 shared Treg TCRbeta sequences, 25% to 40% were healthy-donor-only and 9.3% patient-only. About 28% of healthy-shared Treg sequences were found among patient Tconv cells.

Conventional CD4 T cells were sorted as CD4+CD127+ cells. Controls came from healthy donors unrelated to patients. Sample: CD4+CD127+ conventional T cells sorted from PBMCs. The receptor was isolated from a human donor in good health. V and J are TRBV5-6 and TRBJ2-4; D remains ambiguous. The CDR3 loop reads CASSLSLGGVKNIQYF. In DNA, the CDR3 is TGTGCCAGCAGCCTTTCCCTTGGTGGTGTCAAAAACATTCAGTACTTC.